This note documents a single TCR beta chain sequence. Its matching antigen is unknown. The data are from a study of T cell responses to AZD1222 COVID-19 vaccine. Findings and caveats of the study: Spike was spanned by vaccine-associated CD4 TCRs, with dominance at 160-218 and 743-854. Seropositive AZD1222 recipients at baseline numbered only 5 to 7. Repertoires were sampled only after the peak T cell response.

TCRdb's table, derived via immunoSEQ multiplex PCR, lists solely in-frame clones and lacks some. The sample records roughly 120,000 clones, roughly 90% being singletons. Trimming removed 3 bases at V and 0 bases at J, with 15 bases between. The length of the CDR3 is 16 residues. Germline-derived CDR1 and CDR2 are SGDLS and YYNGEE. This TCR came from an adult who received the AZD1222 COVID-19 vaccine. The chain is built from TRBV9 and TRBJ2-5; D is unclear. The starting material was peripheral blood, obtained 28 days after the second AZD1222 dose. CDR3 sequence reads: CASSAHPTGHQETQYF. CDR3 nucleotide sequence: TGTGCCAGCAGCGCTCATCCAACCGGGCACCAAGAGACCCAGTACTTC.